This T cell receptor (beta chain) was found in a study of T-cell reconstitution after alpha-beta-depleted transplantation in children. The library targeted TCRbeta and was prepared with unique molecular identifiers. Each CDR3 protein gets one entry after TCRdb re-called the PCR reads with MiXCR. The sample holds about 500,000 distinct CDR3 sequences, about 33% seen once. V lost 7 bases, J lost 0 bases, and 15 bases lay in between. This CDR3 is 14 amino acids long. Germline CDR1 reads SQVTM; CDR2 reads ANQGSEA. The rearrangement joins TRBV29-1 to TRBJ1-1; D not resolved. The receptor was derived from a human donor who donated a stem cell graft to a child with aplastic anemia. Sequenced here: PBMCs from the stem cell graft donor, sampled from the stem cell graft. The CDR3 DNA follows: TGCAGCGCCCCATCCCCGAGCATGAACACTGAAGCTTTCTTT. Translation gives CSAPSPSMNTEAFF.